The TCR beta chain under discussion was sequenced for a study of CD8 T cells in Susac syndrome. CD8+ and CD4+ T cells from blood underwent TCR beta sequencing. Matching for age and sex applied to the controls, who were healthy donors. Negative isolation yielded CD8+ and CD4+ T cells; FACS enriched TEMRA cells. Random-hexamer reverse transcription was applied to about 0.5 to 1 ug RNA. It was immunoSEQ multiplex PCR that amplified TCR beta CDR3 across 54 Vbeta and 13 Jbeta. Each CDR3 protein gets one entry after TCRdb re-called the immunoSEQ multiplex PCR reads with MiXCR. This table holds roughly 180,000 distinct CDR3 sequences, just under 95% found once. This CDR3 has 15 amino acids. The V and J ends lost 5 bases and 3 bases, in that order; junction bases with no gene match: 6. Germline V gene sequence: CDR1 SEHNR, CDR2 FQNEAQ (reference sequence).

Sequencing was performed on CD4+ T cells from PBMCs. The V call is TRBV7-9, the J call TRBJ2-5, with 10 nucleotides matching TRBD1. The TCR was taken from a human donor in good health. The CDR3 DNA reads TGTGCCAGCAGCCATCGGGACAGGGGAAAAGAGACCCAGTACTTC. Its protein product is CASSHRDRGKETQYF. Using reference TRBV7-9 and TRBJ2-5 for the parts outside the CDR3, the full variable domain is DTGVSQNPRHKITKRGQNVTFRCDPISEHNRLYWYRQTLGQGPEFLTYFQNEAQLEKSRLLSDRFSAERPKGSFSTLEIQRTEQGDSAMYLCASSHRDRGKETQYFGPGTRLLVL.